This T cell receptor beta chain was sequenced in a study of blood T cell repertoires in COVID-19. Study-level background: COVID-19 samples, acute and convalescent, were from the United States, Italy and Spain. PBMCs, B-cell-depleted T cells, or T cells were the source of the cDNA or gDNA that made up the material.

CDR3 size: 15 residues. Per the germline V gene, CDR1 is ENHRY and CDR2 is SYGVKD. After removal of 3 bases from V and 2 bases from J, the junction contained 5 bases not matched to a gene. Authors' data handling: Estimates of nucleated cell counts were drawn from the amplification of reference gene primers. Here immunoSEQ multiplex PCR was the method, and the copy in TCRdb shows in-frame clones only, minus some. That table gives V, J and clone size, and the DNA gave D and trimming. The sample holds 200,000 to 300,000 clones, 80% to 90% seen once. The chain joins TRBV10-3 to TRBJ2-3; 7 nucleotides agree with TRBD2. The specimen sequenced was peripheral blood. The sequence derives from a man aged 45-65 years with acute or convalescent COVID-19. Here the CDR3 reads CAISDLSGTTDTQYF. CDR3 nucleotides: TGTGCCATCAGTGACCTAAGCGGGACCACAGATACGCAGTATTTT.